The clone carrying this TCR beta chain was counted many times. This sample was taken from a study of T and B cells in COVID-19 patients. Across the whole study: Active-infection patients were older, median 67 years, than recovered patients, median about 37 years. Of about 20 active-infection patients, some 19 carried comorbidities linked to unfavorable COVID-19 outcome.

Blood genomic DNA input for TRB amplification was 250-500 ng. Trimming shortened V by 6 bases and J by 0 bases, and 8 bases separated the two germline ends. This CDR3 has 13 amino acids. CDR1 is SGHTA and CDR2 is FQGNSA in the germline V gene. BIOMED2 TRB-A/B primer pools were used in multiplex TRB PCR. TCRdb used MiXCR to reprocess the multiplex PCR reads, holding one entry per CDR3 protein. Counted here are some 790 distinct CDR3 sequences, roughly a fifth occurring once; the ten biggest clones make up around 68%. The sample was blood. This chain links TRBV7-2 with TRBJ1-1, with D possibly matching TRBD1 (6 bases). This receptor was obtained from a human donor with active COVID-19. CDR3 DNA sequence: TGTGCCAGCAGGGGACATATGAACACTGAAGCTTTCTTT. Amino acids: CASRGHMNTEAFF.